What follows is one T cell receptor beta chain and its context. Trimming cost V 0 bases and J 5 bases, with 8 bases left between them. Germline CDR1 reads SGDLS; CDR2 reads YYNGEE. The CDR3 consists of 13 residues. Per the original data handling: Cell counts per sample came from amplifying reference gene primers. Some clones are missing from TCRdb's copy, which holds only in-frame ones; the method was immunoSEQ multiplex PCR. V and J calls and clone size are those listed in that table; D and trimming were worked out from the DNA. The repertoire consists of some 290,000 clones, with roughly 90% occurring once and the leading ten covering less than 3.5%. This sample is drawn from a study of blood T cell repertoires in COVID-19. Across the study: Samples came from the United States, Italy and Spain, spanning acute and convalescent COVID-19. From T cells, B-cell-depleted T cells, or PBMCs came the material, which was cDNA or gDNA.

Patients in Seattle were enrolled during active infection, then followed longitudinally. This rearrangement joins TRBV9 to TRBJ1-2; D not resolved. Sequencing was performed on peripheral blood. This TCR came from a woman in her twenties or thirties with COVID-19, enrolled during active disease. The CDR3, as DNA: TGTGCCAGCAGCGTAGGCGGCCTTTATGGCTACACCTTC. It yields the protein CASSVGGLYGYTF.